This TCR beta chain was observed in a study of OX40 agonist ivuxolimab in advanced cancers. Trimming stripped 5 bases from V and 13 bases from J, with 20 bases between. CDR1 and CDR2 (germline): WSHSY, SAAADI. This CDR3 is 14 amino acids long. Libraries were prepared by immunoSEQ multiplex PCR; TCRdb keeps only in-frame clonotypes and omits some of them. The profile shows roughly 34,000 clones, around 90% of them singletons. The sample was CD4+ or CD8+ T cells sorted from blood, taken in a trial of the OX40 agonist ivuxolimab. V gene TRBV10-2 combines with J gene TRBJ2-2, with D tentatively TRBD2 (6 bases). The TCR was taken from an adult with an advanced solid tumor such as melanoma, head and neck, liver or kidney cancer. The CDR3 DNA follows: TGCGCCAGCAGTCCCGGGACTCTCTTAGGTGGGCTGTTTTTT. It yields the protein CASSPGTLLGGLFF.